This TCR beta chain came from a study of glioma-infiltrating T cells. Study outcomes and limitations: Tissue and blood shared very few CDR3 sequences.

Amplification of TCR alpha and beta CDR3 regions from RNA used iRepertoire nested multiplex PCR. Input was 100-400 ng of tissue mRNA or PBMC total RNA. TCRdb ran MiXCR on the multiplex PCR reads and lists one entry per CDR3 protein. Of 95,000 to 110,000 distinct CDR3 sequences listed, around 29% are singletons. As to this clonotype: Its antigen remains unidentified.

The sequenced sample was glioma tissue, nonneoplastic brain tissue, or PBMCs (not recorded which). The TCR was taken from a human donor with low-grade glioma or glioblastoma, undergoing nonglioma brain surgery, or in good health (not recorded which).

CDR3 coding DNA: TGTGCCAGCAGGAGGACAGGGGATGAAAAACTGTTTTTT. Translating it yields CASRRTGDEKLFF. The chain couples TRBV7-2 to TRBJ1-4, with 9 positions matching TRBD1. Trimming took 6 bases from V and 6 from J; bases not matched to a gene: 2. CDR3 length: 13 amino acids. Germline loops: CDR1 SGHTA, CDR2 FQGNSA. Full variable domain (missing parts from reference TRBV7-2 and TRBJ1-4): GAGVSQSPSNKVTEKGKDVELRCDPISGHTALYWYRQSLGQGLEFLIYFQGNSAPDKSGLPSDRFSAERTGGSVSTLTIQRTQQEDSAVYLCASRRTGDEKLFFGSGTQLSVL.